This entry lists 14 T cell receptor beta chains sequenced from one sample in a study of blood T cell repertoires in COVID-19. The data were produced by immunoSEQ multiplex PCR, yet TCRdb's version contains in-frame clones alone and is incomplete. Counted here are hundreds of thousands of clones, about 89% occurring once; the ten biggest clones make up roughly 9%. The sequenced sample consisted of PBMCs or T cells enriched from blood (not recorded which). The receptors stem from a man aged 35-49 years who had recovered from COVID-19.

The chain combines TRBV19 with TRBJ2-2; D ambiguous. The CDR3 loop spans 13 amino acids. The V end was cut by 7 bases, the J end by 2 bases, with 8 bases between. The germline gives CDR1 LNHDA, CDR2 SQIVND (reference sequence). The CDR3 spells CASMKQNTGELFF. The CDR3 region has the DNA TGTGCCAGTATGAAACAAAACACCGGGGAGCTGTTTTTT.

V and J are TRBV18 and TRBJ2-1; TRBD2 matches 11 bases. The CDR3 loop spans 15 amino acids. Germline-derived CDR1 and CDR2 are KGHSH and LQKENI. J lost 8 bases, V lost 0 bases, and 3 bases had no gene match. CDR3 nucleotides: TGTGCCAGCTCACCACCTACTAGCGGGAGCTATGAGCAGTTCTTC. Translating it yields CASSPPTSGSYEQFF.

The gene calls are TRBV9 and TRBJ2-2; the match to TRBD2 covers 11 bases. V lost 3 bases, J lost 2 bases, and 9 bases stayed unmatched. CDR3 length: 18 residues. Looked up from germline, CDR1 is SGDLS and CDR2 is YYNGEE. This chain's CDR3 is CASSEFGLAGSNTGELFF. CDR3 in DNA: TGTGCCAGCAGCGAATTTGGACTAGCGGGTAGTAACACCGGGGAGCTGTTTTTT.

The chain combines TRBV5-1 with TRBJ2-2; tentatively, D is TRBD2 (6 bases). The V end lost 3 bases, the J end lost 4 bases, and 10 bases lay between the germline ends. Germline V lookup: CDR1 SGHRS, CDR2 YFSETQ. There are 14 residues in the CDR3. DNA for the CDR3: TGCGCCAGCAGCTCCCCCGGGGGCACCGGGGAGCTGTTTTTT. This sequence encodes CASSSPGGTGELFF.

The chain has TRBV13 and TRBJ1-2; possible D gene TRBD1, 5 bases. Trimming took 0 bases from V and 6 from J, leaving 14 bases between them. This CDR3 is built from 15 residues. Germline CDR1 and CDR2: PRHDT and FYEKMQ (reference sequence). Written as DNA, the CDR3 is TGTGCCAGCAGCTTAGGCTTGGGGCAGGACCATGGCTACACCTTC. It translates to CASSLGLGQDHGYTF. The full variable domain, its missing parts supplied by reference TRBV13 and TRBJ1-2, is AAGVIQSPRHLIKEKRETATLKCYPIPRHDTVYWYQQGPGQDPQFLISFYEKMQSDKGSIPDRFSAQQFSDYHSELNMSSLELGDSALYFCASSLGLGQDHGYTFGSGTRLTVV.

There are a few counts of this clone. J is TRBJ2-1 and V is TRBV2, with 11 nucleotides matching TRBD2. The J segment lost 4 bases and the V segment lost 6 bases, leaving 5 bases of the junction unmatched. CDR1 is SNHLY and CDR2 is FYNNEI in the germline V gene. There are 15 residues in the CDR3. The CDR3 protein is CASRIAGGPYNEQFF. The CDR3 DNA reads TGTGCCAGCAGGATAGCGGGGGGGCCTTACAATGAGCAGTTCTTC. The complete variable domain, with remaining parts taken from reference TRBV2 and TRBJ2-1, reads EPEVTQTPSHQVTQMGQEVILRCVPISNHLYFYWYRQILGQKVEFLVSFYNNEISEKSEIFDDQFSVERPDGSNFTLKIRSTKLEDSAMYFCASRIAGGPYNEQFFGPGTRLTVL.

Here the CDR3 reads CASSSAGLALQETQYF. The CDR3 DNA follows: TGTGCCAGCAGTTCCGCGGGACTAGCGCTCCAAGAGACCCAGTACTTC. V is TRBV6-5 and J is TRBJ2-5, with 10 bases identical to TRBD2. The CDR3 has 16 residues. The junction had 6 bases not matched to a gene; V was cut back by 4 bases and J by 1 base. Germline V lookup: CDR1 MNHEY, CDR2 SVGAGI.

The rearrangement joins TRBV4-1 to TRBJ2-1, with TRBD1 as a possible D gene (7 bases). Trimming pared 7 bases from V and 3 bases from J, leaving 16 bases between. The CDR3 has 15 residues. Germline values: CDR1 MGHRA, CDR2 YSYEKL. The CDR3 is CASTRSGGSYNEQFF. The CDR3 DNA sequence: TGCGCCAGCACCCGTTCAGGGGGGAGCTACAATGAGCAGTTCTTC.

V gene TRBV5-1 combines with J gene TRBJ2-2; 12 bases map to TRBD1. Trimming at V came to 5 bases and at J to 4 bases, leaving 6 bases not matched to a gene. Germline V gene lookup returns CDR1 SGHRS and CDR2 YFSETQ. This CDR3 has 16 amino acids. DNA of the CDR3: TGCGCCAGCAGTTCCGGGACAGGGGGCTTCACCGGGGAGCTGTTTTTT. This translates into CASSSGTGGFTGELFF. Based on the CDR3 plus reference TRBV5-1 and TRBJ2-2, the full variable domain is KAGVTQTPRYLIKTRGQQVTLSCSPISGHRSVSWYQQTPGQGLQFLFEYFSETQRNKGNFPGRFSGRQFSNSRSEMNVSTLELGDSALYLCASSSGTGGFTGELFFGEGSRLTVL.

This clone was counted only a few times. The chain couples TRBV29-1 to TRBJ1-1, with TRBD1 as a possible D gene (5 bases). V was clipped by 6 bases and J by 3 bases, with 26 bases between them. This CDR3 is built from 17 residues. CDR1 and CDR2 (germline): SQVTM, ANQGSEA. The CDR3: CSVIPRTLTAGYTEAFF. In nucleotides, the CDR3 is TGCAGCGTAATTCCTAGGACACTCACGGCGGGGTACACTGAAGCTTTCTTT.

The gene calls are TRBV5-1 and TRBJ2-1; D not certain. This CDR3 is built from 13 residues. The germline V gene encodes CDR1 SGHRS and CDR2 YFSETQ. Between the trimmed V and J ends, which lost 4 bases and 1 base, there was a span of 6 bases. The CDR3 reads CASSPRSYNEQFF. Here the CDR3 DNA reads TGCGCCAGCAGCCCTCGGTCCTACAATGAGCAGTTCTTC.

The rearrangement joins TRBV7-9 to TRBJ1-2; no reliable D call. The germline CDR1 and CDR2 sequences are SEHNR and FQNEAQ (reference sequence). The ends were cut back, 0 bases at V and 1 base at J, with 6 bases in the middle. This CDR3 comprises 14 residues. The CDR3 bases are TGTGCCAGCAGCTTAGCAGGGAGTAACTATGGCTACACCTTC. This gives the protein CASSLAGSNYGYTF.

This chain links TRBV6-5 with TRBJ2-3, with 10 bases fitting TRBD1. This CDR3 is built from 15 residues. Germline V CDR1 and CDR2: MNHEY, SVGAGI. V lost 8 bases, J lost 3 bases, and 8 bases stayed unmatched. The chain's CDR3 is CASQTGTGVTDTQYF. DNA for the CDR3: TGTGCCAGCCAAACCGGGACAGGGGTTACAGATACGCAGTATTTT.

The gene calls are TRBV7-6 and TRBJ1-4; TRBD1 aligns across 7 bases. Germline V gene lookup returns CDR1 SGHVS and CDR2 FNYEAQ. The V segment lost 7 bases and the J segment 7 bases; nucleotides outside the gene matches: 9. The CDR3 extends over 14 amino acids. CDR3 DNA: TGTGCCAGCACAGGGGGTTCGTTCCCTGAAAAACTGTTTTTT. It encodes CASTGGSFPEKLFF. The full variable domain, in which reference TRBV7-6 and TRBJ1-4 provide the parts outside the CDR3, is GAGVSQSPRYKVTKRGQDVALRCDPISGHVSLYWYRQALGQGPEFLTYFNYEAQQDKSGLPNDRFSAERPEGSISTLTIQRTEQRDSAMYRCASTGGSFPEKLFFGSGTQLSVL.